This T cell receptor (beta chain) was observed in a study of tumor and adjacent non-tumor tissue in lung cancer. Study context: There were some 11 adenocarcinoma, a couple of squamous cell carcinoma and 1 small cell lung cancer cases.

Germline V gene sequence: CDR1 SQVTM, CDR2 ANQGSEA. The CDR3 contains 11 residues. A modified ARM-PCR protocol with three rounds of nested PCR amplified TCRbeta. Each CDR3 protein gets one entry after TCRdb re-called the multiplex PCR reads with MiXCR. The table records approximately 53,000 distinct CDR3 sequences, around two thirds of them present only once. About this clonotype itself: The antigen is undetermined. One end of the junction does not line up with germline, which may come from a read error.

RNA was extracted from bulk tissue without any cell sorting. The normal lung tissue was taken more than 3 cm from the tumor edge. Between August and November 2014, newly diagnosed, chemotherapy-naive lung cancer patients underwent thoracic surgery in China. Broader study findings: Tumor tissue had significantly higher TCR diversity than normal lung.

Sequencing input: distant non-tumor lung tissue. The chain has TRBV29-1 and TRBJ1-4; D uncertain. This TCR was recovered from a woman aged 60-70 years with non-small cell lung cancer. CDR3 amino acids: CSVGMNEKLVF. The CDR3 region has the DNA TGCAGCGTTGGGATGAATGAAAAACTGGTTTTT.